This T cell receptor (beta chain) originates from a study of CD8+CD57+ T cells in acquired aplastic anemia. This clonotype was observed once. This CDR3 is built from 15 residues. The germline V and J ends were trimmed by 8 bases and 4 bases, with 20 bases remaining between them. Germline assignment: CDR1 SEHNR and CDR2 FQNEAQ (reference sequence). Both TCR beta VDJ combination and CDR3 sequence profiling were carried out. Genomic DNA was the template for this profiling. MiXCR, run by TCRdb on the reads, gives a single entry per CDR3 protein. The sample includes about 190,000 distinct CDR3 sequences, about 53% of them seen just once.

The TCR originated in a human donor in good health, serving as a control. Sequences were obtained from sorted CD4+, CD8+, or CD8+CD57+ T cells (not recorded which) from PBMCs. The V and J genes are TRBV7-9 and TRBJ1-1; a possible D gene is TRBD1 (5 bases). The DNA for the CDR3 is TGTGCCAGCTCACCACCGGGAGGAGGGACCACTGAAGCTTTCTTT. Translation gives CASSPPGGGTTEAFF.